The 17 T cell receptor beta chains below all came from one sample that was sequenced in a study of blood T cell repertoires in COVID-19. The protocol was immunoSEQ multiplex PCR, while the TCRdb copy is restricted to in-frame clones and leaves out a portion. The table lists roughly 260,000 clones, roughly 84% of them singletons, with roughly 3.1% in the top ten. Sequencing used peripheral blood. These receptors originate from a woman aged 18-35 years with acute or convalescent COVID-19.

This sequence joins TRBV5-1 and TRBJ2-3; TRBD2 aligns across 10 bases. This CDR3 region has 18 residues. Trimming cost V 0 bases and J 8 bases; bases outside gene matches: 15. Germline CDR1 is SGHRS and CDR2 is YFSETQ. The CDR3 protein is CASSLVVGGLAGDGTQYF. The CDR3 region has the DNA TGCGCCAGCAGCTTGGTAGTTGGGGGCCTAGCGGGAGATGGTACGCAGTATTTT.

The V call is TRBV30, the J call TRBJ2-3; 9 nucleotides line up with TRBD2. The germline CDR1 and CDR2 sequences are GTSNPN and SVGIG (reference sequence). The CDR3 runs to 16 residues. V gave up 0 bases and J gave up 2 bases; unmatched junction bases: 6. In nucleotides, the CDR3 is TGTGCCTGGAGTGTATGGCTAGCGGGACCCACAGATACGCAGTATTTT. Protein: CAWSVWLAGPTDTQYF.

CDR3 amino acids: CASSPGGTVTEAFF. CDR3 DNA: TGTGCCAGCAGTCCGGGGGGGACAGTCACTGAAGCTTTCTTT. The chain combines TRBV28 with TRBJ1-1, with 7 bases aligning to TRBD1. Unmatched junction bases numbered 7, after V lost 5 bases and J lost 4 bases. Germline-derived CDR1 and CDR2 are MDHEN and SYDVKM. The CDR3 is 14 amino acids.

The V and J genes are TRBV20-1 and TRBJ2-7, with D perhaps matching TRBD2 (5 bases). Looked up from germline, CDR1 is DFQATT and CDR2 is SNEGSKA (reference sequence). The length of the CDR3 is 15 residues. Trimming stripped 3 bases from V and 0 bases from J, with 15 bases between. As DNA, the CDR3 is TGCAGTGCTAGTATCCCCAGCGGAAGCTCCTACGAGCAGTACTTC. Translated: CSASIPSGSSYEQYF.

The table lists this clone with a count of one. This chain connects TRBV7-6 to TRBJ2-7; 8 nucleotides align to TRBD1. CDR1 SGHVS and CDR2 FNYEAQ come from the germline V gene. V lost 0 bases, J lost 3 bases, and 4 bases stayed unmatched. This CDR3 spans 15 amino acids. CDR3 in DNA: TGTGCCAGCAGCTTAGCAGGGACAGGAGGCTACGAGCAGTACTTC. Translated, it gives CASSLAGTGGYEQYF.

This chain links TRBV14 with TRBJ2-3; D is unclear. Trimming shortened V by 2 bases and J by 5 bases, and 8 bases separated the two germline ends. This CDR3 is 13 amino acids long. Germline CDR1 reads SGHDN; CDR2 reads FVKESK. CDR3 sequence: CASSQSTRDTQYF. CDR3 coding DNA: TGTGCCAGCAGCCAATCAACCAGAGATACGCAGTATTTT. The full variable domain, its missing parts supplied by reference TRBV14 and TRBJ2-3, is EAGVTQFPSHSVIEKGQTVTLRCDPISGHDNLYWYRRVMGKEIKFLLHFVKESKQDESGMPNNRFLAERTGGTYSTLKVQPAELEDSGVYFCASSQSTRDTQYFGPGTRLTVL.

V and J are TRBV27 and TRBJ1-1; TRBD1 might be the D (6 bases). Deletions cut 6 bases from V and 5 bases from J, with 13 bases between. The CDR3 consists of 13 residues. The germline gives CDR1 MNHEY, CDR2 SMNVEV (reference sequence). The DNA for the CDR3 is TGTGCCAGCAGCCTAACAGGGTGGACTGAAGCTTTCTTT. It yields the protein CASSLTGWTEAFF.

The gene calls are TRBV18 and TRBJ2-3, with TRBD2 identical over 11 bases. The CDR3 totals 20 residues. Trimming cost V 1 base and J 1 base; bases outside gene matches: 13. CDR1 is KGHSH and CDR2 is LQKENI in the germline V gene. Written as DNA, the CDR3 is TGTGCCAGCTCACCACTAACTAGCGGGAGTATTTTTCGGGGCACAGATACGCAGTATTTT. As protein: CASSPLTSGSIFRGTDTQYF.

V and J are TRBV4-2 and TRBJ1-2, with no clear D. There are 14 residues in the CDR3. The germline V gene has CDR1 LGHNA and CDR2 YNFKEQ. V lost 0 bases to trimming and J lost 6 bases, with 11 bases between them. CDR3 DNA sequence: TGTGCCAGCAGCCAAGATCGAGGGCGTGATGGCTACACCTTC. It is translated as CASSQDRGRDGYTF.

The sample holds one count of this clone. The genes are TRBV23-1 and TRBJ2-1; TRBD2 aligns across 9 bases. TRBV23-1 is an ORF; its function is uncertain. V gave up 0 bases and J gave up 0 bases; unmatched junction bases: 6. The CDR3 is made up of 18 amino acids. The CDR3 spells CASSQSRTSASSYNEQFF. Here the CDR3 DNA reads TGCGCCAGCAGTCAATCGCGGACTAGCGCAAGCTCCTACAATGAGCAGTTCTTC.

This clone has a single count. The chain uses TRBV18 and TRBJ1-6; TRBD1 aligns across 9 bases. Germline V lookup: CDR1 KGHSH, CDR2 LQKENI. The CDR3 has 14 amino acids. J lost 9 bases, V lost 4 bases, and 4 bases had no gene match. CDR3 sequence: CASSQDRGGSPLHF. The CDR3, as DNA: TGTGCCAGCTCACAGGACAGGGGAGGTTCACCCCTCCACTTT.

The gene calls are TRBV7-9 and TRBJ2-2; D is uncertain. CDR1 and CDR2 (germline): SEHNR, FQNEAQ (reference sequence). V was trimmed by 1 base and J by 3 bases, leaving 21 bases between them. This CDR3 has 19 amino acids. CDR3 sequence (DNA): TGTGCCAGCAGCTTAGTCGGAGCATTGGCCTCTCGAGACACCGGGGAGCTGTTTTTT. The encoded protein is CASSLVGALASRDTGELFF.

V gene TRBV29-1 combines with J gene TRBJ2-3; 8 nucleotides match TRBD2. Germline lookup yields CDR1 SQVTM and CDR2 ANQGSEA. The V and J ends lost 6 bases and 2 bases, in that order; junction bases with no gene match: 10. The CDR3 length is 15 residues. The CDR3 DNA reads as TGCAGCGTCGGGGGGGTAGCGGGCCTCACAGATACGCAGTATTTT. It translates to CSVGGVAGLTDTQYF.

This chain links TRBV9 with TRBJ2-3, with 7 positions matching TRBD2. Trimming took 3 bases from V and 2 from J; bases not matched to a gene: 9. Germline-derived CDR1 and CDR2 are SGDLS and YYNGEE. The CDR3 is made up of 16 amino acids. The CDR3: CASSAGEAGLTDTQYF. The CDR3 nucleotides read TGTGCCAGCAGCGCGGGGGAAGCGGGACTCACAGATACGCAGTATTTT.

V usage is TRBV9 and J usage is TRBJ1-2; TRBD1 aligns across 7 bases. The CDR3 length is 15 residues. From germline, CDR1 is SGDLS and CDR2 YYNGEE. Losses at the gene ends were 1 base for V and 3 bases for J; bases not matched to a gene: 6. In DNA, the CDR3 is TGTGCCAGCAGCGTAAATCGAGACAGGGACTATGGCTACACCTTC. Translated: CASSVNRDRDYGYTF.

The CDR3 loop is CASSRQIFGNQPQHF. CDR3 sequence (DNA): TGTGCCAGCAGTCGACAGATCTTTGGCAATCAGCCCCAGCATTTT. The rearrangement links TRBV28 to TRBJ1-5, with TRBD1 as a possible D gene (5 bases). Germline loops: CDR1 MDHEN, CDR2 SYDVKM. The CDR3 is 15 amino acids. The ends were cut back, 5 bases at V and 2 bases at J, with 13 bases in the middle.

The J gene is TRBJ2-1, the V gene TRBV6-6; D is undetermined. Germline assignment: CDR1 MNHNY and CDR2 SVGAGI (reference sequence). V was clipped by 3 bases and J by 2 bases, with 8 bases between them. The CDR3 consists of 14 residues. CDR3 DNA: TGTGCCAGCAGTTATCTATACCCCTACAATGAGCAGTTCTTC. This gives the protein CASSYLYPYNEQFF.